A selection of T cell receptor beta chains follows, all from one sample in a study of shared clonotypes between healthy human individuals. Sequencing used immunoSEQ multiplex PCR; TCRdb keeps in-frame clones, though not all of them. The profile covers a few million clones, with roughly 90% appearing a single time and 0.37% taken by the ten largest. The sequencing input was naive CD4+ T cells from PBMCs. These receptor sequences come from a man aged 18-30 years in good health. Some clones in this sample may be carry-over from other donors' samples. The CDR3 runs from the conserved cysteine through the conserved F or W. The order of the fields is D gene, J gene, clone size, V gene, CDR3 protein, CDR3 DNA. A D gene is named only where the DNA matches it firmly. A clone size is listed for some rows: how often the clone was seen (once, few, many), or a class if it is expanded.

NA TRBJ2-1 once TRBV7-8 CASGQGSSYNEQFF TGTGCCAGCGGGCAAGGGAGCTCCTACAATGAGCAGTTCTTC
TRBD1 TRBJ2-7 NA TRBV5-1 CASSLEGGKGEQYF TGCGCCAGCAGCTTGGAAGGGGGCAAGGGCGAGCAGTACTTC
NA TRBJ2-5 once TRBV6-4 CASSDEGNLQETQYF TGTGCCAGCAGTGACGAAGGGAACTTACAAGAGACCCAGTACTTC
TRBD1 TRBJ1-1 NA TRBV27 CASSIPGQGRSEAFF TGTGCCAGCAGTATTCCGGGACAGGGTAGATCTGAAGCTTTCTTT
TRBD2 TRBJ2-5 NA TRBV28 CASSSGTWGGETQYF TGTGCCAGCAGCTCGGGGACTTGGGGGGGGGAGACCCAGTACTTC
NA TRBJ2-3 NA TRBV5-1 CASSLAAVTDTQYF TGCGCCAGCAGCTTGGCGGCTGTTACAGATACGCAGTATTTT
TRBD2 TRBJ2-5 NA TRBV5-1 CASSSTSGTLEETQYF TGCGCCAGCAGCTCCACTAGCGGGACCCTGGAAGAGACCCAGTACTTC
TRBD1 TRBJ1-1 NA TRBV27 CASSFFRPARTGTFMNTEAFF TGTGCCAGCAGTTTCTTTCGGCCGGCCCGGACAGGGACCTTTATGAACACTGAAGCTTTCTTT
TRBD1 TRBJ1-2 NA TRBV6-5 CASSDPRTGRGYTF TGTGCCAGCAGTGACCCACGGACAGGACGCGGCTACACCTTC
NA TRBJ2-1 once TRBV5-6 CASSFLPGEQFF TGTGCCAGCAGCTTCCTCCCCGGAGAGCAGTTCTTC
NA TRBJ1-1 once TRBV28 CASSWSNAGHLNTEAFF TGTGCCAGCAGCTGGAGCAATGCGGGACACCTGAACACTGAAGCTTTCTTT
TRBD1 TRBJ1-5 NA TRBV5-8 CASSKGQSLNQPQHF TGTGCCAGCAGCAAGGGACAGAGCCTCAATCAGCCCCAGCATTTT
NA TRBJ2-2 NA TRBV29-1 CSFRRTGELFF TGCAGCTTTAGGCGCACCGGGGAGCTGTTTTTT
TRBD1 TRBJ1-4 NA TRBV2 CASRDPGGQDEKLFF TGTGCCAGCAGGGACCCAGGGGGCCAGGATGAAAAACTGTTTTTT
NA TRBJ1-2 once TRBV2 CASSEQAGGGYTF TGTGCCAGCAGCGAGCAGGCGGGAGGTGGCTACACCTTC
NA TRBJ2-1 NA TRBV7-9 CASSLGGAVDEQFF TGTGCCAGCAGCTTAGGAGGGGCGGTAGATGAGCAGTTCTTC
TRBD1 TRBJ2-1 NA TRBV19 CASSPQRDSARSEQFF TGTGCCAGTAGTCCACAGAGGGACAGCGCTAGGTCTGAGCAGTTCTTC
NA TRBJ2-7 NA TRBV6-1 CASSEPQRSYEQYF TGTGCCAGCAGTGAGCCACAGCGTAGCTACGAGCAGTACTTC
NA TRBJ1-1 few TRBV2 CASTGTMRDTEAFF TGTGCCAGCACCGGGACGATGAGGGACACTGAAGCTTTCTTT
NA TRBJ1-1 few TRBV5-1 CASSPIVSSDSEAFF TGCGCCAGCAGCCCAATTGTCTCCTCAGACAGTGAAGCTTTCTTT
NA TRBJ1-5 NA TRBV25-1 CASSEYGEQPQHF TGTGCCAGCAGTGAATATGGTGAACAGCCCCAGCATTTT
NA TRBJ1-2 NA TRBV29-1 CSVVLTWGYGYTF TGCAGCGTTGTTTTAACTTGGGGATATGGCTACACCTTC
NA TRBJ1-2 NA TRBV9 CASSIVGGSYGYTF TGTGCCAGCAGCATCGTCGGGGGCAGCTATGGCTACACCTTC
TRBD2 TRBJ2-7 NA TRBV28 CASSIPGRGSYEQYF TGTGCCAGCAGTATCCCGGGGAGGGGAAGTTACGAGCAGTACTTC
TRBD1 TRBJ2-7 NA TRBV28 CASSARDRNYEQYF TGTGCCAGCAGTGCGCGGGACAGGAATTACGAGCAGTACTTC
TRBD1 TRBJ2-2 NA TRBV7-8 CASSQRIPGQFFAGELFF TGTGCCAGCAGCCAGAGAATTCCGGGACAGTTTTTCGCCGGGGAGCTGTTTTTT
NA TRBJ2-7 NA TRBV5-8 CASSFRPGEQYF TGTGCCAGCAGCTTCAGACCTGGGGAGCAGTACTTC
TRBD1 TRBJ2-7 NA TRBV30 CAWSVLDRGAPYEQYF TGTGCCTGGAGTGTACTGGACAGGGGGGCTCCCTACGAGCAGTACTTC
NA TRBJ1-3 NA TRBV28 CASSPFDKGVTGNTIYF TGTGCCAGCAGCCCCTTTGATAAGGGGGTTACTGGAAACACCATATATTTT
TRBD1 TRBJ2-6 NA TRBV18 CASSLGQTGANVLTF TGTGCCAGCTCACTGGGACAGACTGGGGCCAACGTCCTGACTTTC
TRBD1 TRBJ1-3 NA TRBV7-2 CASSLLGQTGGNTIYF TGTGCCAGCAGCTTACTGGGACAGACAGGAGGAAACACCATATATTTT